This TCR beta chain was profiled in a study of blood T cell repertoires in COVID-19. At the level of the study: Samples representing acute and convalescent COVID-19 were sourced from the United States, Italy and Spain.

Participants spanned ages roughly 18 to 95 years and resided in roughly 22 US areas. Either two negative PCRs, clearance, or symptom resolution qualified Cohort 3 donors as recovered. The V gene lost 0 bases and the J gene lost 1 base, with 11 bases spanning the gap. The CDR3 loop spans 16 amino acids. Germline CDR1 and CDR2: SGDLS and YYNGEE. Using immunoSEQ multiplex PCR, the repertoire was profiled, and TCRdb retains in-frame clones only, with some absent. The sample consists of approximately 300,000 clones, 70% to 90% of them appearing once. The clonotype was recovered from a woman younger than 45 who had recovered from COVID-19. The rearrangement links TRBV9 to TRBJ1-3, with TRBD1 as a possible D gene (5 bases). What was sequenced was PBMCs or T cells enriched from blood (not recorded which). The chain's CDR3 is CASSVEAGRSGNTIYF. The CDR3 region has the DNA TGTGCCAGCAGCGTAGAAGCAGGGAGGTCTGGAAACACCATATATTTT.